This T cell receptor (beta chain) came from a study of cytomegalovirus exposure and HLA in healthy donors. In the case of this clone: At one boundary the junction diverges from the germline segment, which might be a read error.

Germline V lookup: CDR1 MDHEN, CDR2 SYDVKM. The CDR3 is made up of 13 amino acids. This donor had no CMV serostatus on record. Primers for the PCR totalled 60 Vbeta and 13 Jbeta. Assay used: immunoSEQ multiplex PCR; TCRdb lists only in-frame clones, some missing. The data hold tens of thousands of clones, with 81% observed a single time. The sequenced material came from PBMCs. This chain connects TRBV28 to TRBJ1-2; 8 bases are a match to TRBD1. This clonotype was obtained from a human donor in good health. CDR3 in DNA: TGTGCCAGCAGCTTGGGACAGGTTTATGACTACACCTTC. Translation gives CASSLGQVYDYTF.